The clone carrying this T cell receptor beta chain was counted a single time. What it binds is unknown. The PCR employed 60 Vbeta primers together with 13 Jbeta primers. Produced via immunoSEQ multiplex PCR; TCRdb's table is partial and in-frame only. The sample holds approximately 200,000 clones; 75% to 85% are singletons and the top ten take over 2%. The data belong to a study of cytomegalovirus exposure and HLA in healthy donors. Study-wide points: V- and J-gene trimming in TCR beta was tied to a missense DCLRE1C variant by an analysis performed later. Apparent HLA restriction characterized most CMV-associated TCR beta chains in a later analysis.

Healthy bone marrow donors made up the cohort. CDR1 and CDR2 (germline): SEHNR, FQNEAQ (reference sequence). This CDR3 is 19 amino acids long. Trimming took off 5 bases at V and 4 bases at J, with 26 bases between the two ends. V gene TRBV7-9 combines with J gene TRBJ2-2; the D gene is possibly TRBD1 (6 bases). The TCR comes from a woman aged 45 to 65 in good health and CMV-seronegative. The sample consisted of PBMCs. CDR3 DNA: TGTGCCAGCAGCCCGAGGGGTGGCAGGGGATATGGAATCACCGGGGAGCTGTTTTTT. Residues: CASSPRGGRGYGITGELFF.